These 15 T cell receptor beta chains were sequenced from one sample in a study of T cell repertoires in cytomegalovirus infection. Their antigen targets remain unknown. TCRdb reprocessed the reads via MiXCR and lists one record per CDR3 protein. The sample includes some 920,000 distinct CDR3 sequences, 30% to 40% seen only once; the top ten take roughly 13%. The sequenced sample was cultured CD8+ T cells from PBMCs, obtained from culture after CMV antigen stimulation. The receptors originated from a human donor in good health (CMV status not recorded). Some clones in this sample may be carry-over from other donors' samples.

This clonotype was counted a few times. The chain employs TRBV7-9 and TRBJ2-1; no definite D call. V lost 5 bases and J lost 5, with 10 bases in between. The CDR3 length is 13 residues. The germline V gene has CDR1 SEHNR and CDR2 FQNEAQ (reference sequence). This CDR3 reads CASSPIRNNEQFF. The CDR3 nucleotides read TGTGCCAGCAGCCCCATTAGGAACAATGAGCAGTTCTTC. Looking up the rest from reference TRBV7-9 and TRBJ2-1 gives the full variable domain: DTGVSQNPRHKITKRGQNVTFRCDPISEHNRLYWYRQTLGQGPEFLTYFQNEAQLEKSRLLSDRFSAERPKGSFSTLEIQRTEQGDSAMYLCASSPIRNNEQFFGPGTRLTVL.

Details on this clonotype: This clone may be a read error of a much larger clone one base away. The CDR3 ends on some other residue instead of the conserved phenylalanine or tryptophan, so this is likely a read error. V gene TRBV7-3 combines with J gene TRBJ1-5; 7 nucleotides match TRBD1. The CDR3 consists of 20 residues. V lost 5 bases, J lost 5 bases, and 24 bases stayed unmatched. The V gene's germline CDR1 is SGHTA and CDR2 FQGTGA. CDR3 DNA: TGTGCCAGCAGCCCCGGGGATGGACAGGATTATTTGGAAAGGGATCAGCCCCAGCATTCT. Encoded protein: CASSPGDGQDYLERDQPQHS.

This clonotype was counted a few times. The V gene is TRBV12-3 or TRBV12-4, the J gene TRBJ1-2; D call uncertain. This CDR3 is 15 amino acids long. V was cut by 0 bases and J by 8 bases, with 16 bases left in between. CDR3 sequence: CASSLALTDSWGYTF. DNA of the CDR3: TGTGCCAGCAGTTTAGCGCTAACTGATTCTTGGGGCTACACCTTC.

The V and J genes are TRBV2 and TRBJ1-1; D is unresolved. Germline-derived CDR1 and CDR2 are SNHLY and FYNNEI. V was cut by 6 bases and J by 5 bases, with 7 bases left in between. The CDR3 loop spans 11 amino acids. DNA for the CDR3: TGTGCCAGCAGGACCAGGACTGAAGCTTTCTTT. It yields the protein CASRTRTEAFF. The full variable domain, its missing parts supplied by reference TRBV2 and TRBJ1-1, is EPEVTQTPSHQVTQMGQEVILRCVPISNHLYFYWYRQILGQKVEFLVSFYNNEISEKSEIFDDQFSVERPDGSNFTLKIRSTKLEDSAMYFCASRTRTEAFFGQGTRLTVV.

This clonotype has more than one count but fewer than ten. The chain uses TRBV28 and TRBJ2-7; possible D gene TRBD2, 6 bases. The CDR3 covers 15 residues. Germline values: CDR1 MDHEN, CDR2 SYDVKM. V was pared by 4 bases and J by 3 bases, with 16 bases between. The CDR3 DNA reads as TGTGCCAGCAGTTCCCCCGGGGGTCCCCACTACGAGCAGTACGTC. It specifies CASSSPGGPHYEQYV.

In this sample, this clonotype turned up many times. The V gene is TRBV12-5, the J gene TRBJ1-4; no reliable D call. The CDR3 has 17 amino acids. The ends were cut back, 3 bases at V and 0 bases at J, with 14 bases in the middle. In germline, CDR1 is LGHNT, CDR2 FRNRAP. For the CDR3, the DNA is TGTGCTAGTGGTTTCTCGGTAGACCCTGCAACTAATGAAAAACTGTTTTTT. It specifies CASGFSVDPATNEKLFF.

This sequence joins TRBV27 and TRBJ2-7; 9 positions match TRBD1. This CDR3 contains 15 residues. Trimming removed 5 bases from V and 3 bases from J; junction bases left unmatched: 8. Germline V gene sequence: CDR1 MNHEY, CDR2 SMNVEV (reference sequence). CDR3 protein: CASSRTGEPFYEQYF. The CDR3 DNA sequence: TGTGCCAGCAGTCGGACAGGGGAACCTTTCTACGAGCAGTACTTC.

In its sample, this clonotype was seen once. J is TRBJ2-3 and V is TRBV10-3, with 12 bases matching TRBD2. Per germline, CDR1 ENHRY and CDR2 SYGVKD. V shed 4 bases and J 3 bases; nucleotides not matched to a gene: 2. This CDR3 is built from 15 residues. The CDR3 region is CAISVLAGGTDTQYF. As DNA, the CDR3 is TGTGCCATCAGTGTACTAGCGGGGGGTACAGATACGCAGTATTTT.

This clonotype has just a few counts. The V call is TRBV4-1, the J call TRBJ2-5; D unclear. The CDR3 contains 13 residues. Germline CDR1 MGHRA, CDR2 YSYEKL. V lost 4 bases and J lost 1, with 7 bases in between. The CDR3 DNA reads TGCGCCAGCAGCCGCCACATCCAAGAGACCCAGTACTTC. Translation gives CASSRHIQETQYF.

This clonotype has ten or more counts. V and J are TRBV28 and TRBJ1-5, with D uncertain. Germline CDR1 is MDHEN and CDR2 is SYDVKM. The CDR3 is 12 amino acids. The V end lost 5 bases, the J end lost 8 bases, and 10 bases lay between the germline ends. The chain's CDR3 is CASSAWVEPQHF. Here the CDR3 DNA reads TGTGCCAGCAGTGCGTGGGTTGAGCCCCAGCATTTT.

This clonotype was counted only a few times. The V gene is TRBV5-6, the J gene TRBJ2-1, with 7 bases identical to TRBD2. The V gene end was trimmed by 6 bases and the J gene end by 9 bases; junction bases not matched to a gene: 9. The CDR3 spans 13 residues. The germline V gene encodes CDR1 SGHDT and CDR2 YYEEEE. The CDR3 region has the DNA TGTGCCAGCATCGATGGTCCGGGAGGTGAGCAGTTCTTC. This translates into CASIDGPGGEQFF.

This clonotype was detected once. At one end, the junction sequence differs from germline, possibly due to a read error. This chain uses TRBV7-8 with TRBJ2-5; 9 positions match TRBD1. The CDR3 is made up of 14 amino acids. The V gene's germline CDR1 is SGHVS and CDR2 FQNEAQ. CDR3 sequence: CVSSTPTGGETQYF. DNA of the CDR3: TGTGTCAGCAGCACGCCGACAGGGGGAGAGACCCAGTACTTC.

This clonotype was seen only a few times. This chain uses TRBV5-6 with TRBJ2-1; D unclear. Germline V gives CDR1 SGHDT, CDR2 YYEEEE. V was cut by 1 base and J by 4 bases, with 9 bases left in between. The CDR3 loop spans 14 amino acids. CDR3 loop: CASSLLSAYNEQFF. In nucleotides, the CDR3 is TGTGCCAGCAGCTTGCTGTCTGCTTACAATGAGCAGTTCTTC. Complete variable domain (other parts from reference TRBV5-6 and TRBJ2-1): DAGVTQSPTHLIKTRGQQVTLRCSPKSGHDTVSWYQQALGQGPQFIFQYYEEEERQRGNFPDRFSGHQFPNYSSELNVNALLLGDSALYLCASSLLSAYNEQFFGPGTRLTVL.

This clonotype appeared a few times. The rearrangement joins TRBV6-5 to TRBJ1-1; 8 bases agree with TRBD1. The CDR3 runs 15 residues. J lost 4 bases, V lost 1 base, and 5 bases had no gene match. The germline CDR1 and CDR2 sequences are MNHEY and SVGAGI. The CDR3 loop reads CASSYYPTGVTEAFF. CDR3 nucleotide sequence: TGTGCCAGCAGTTACTACCCGACAGGGGTCACTGAAGCTTTCTTT.

This clonotype was seen more than once but under ten times. V and J are TRBV5-6 and TRBJ2-2, with a possible D match to TRBD1 (6 bases). Germline V CDR1 and CDR2: SGHDT, YYEEEE. This CDR3 has 13 residues. V was cut by 0 bases and J by 13 bases, with 13 bases left in between. The CDR3 loop is CASSLGGPRVLFF. CDR3 nucleotide sequence: TGTGCCAGCAGCTTGGGGGGGCCGAGGGTGCTGTTTTTT. The variable domain in full, with the rest retrieved from reference TRBV5-6 and TRBJ2-2, is DAGVTQSPTHLIKTRGQQVTLRCSPKSGHDTVSWYQQALGQGPQFIFQYYEEEERQRGNFPDRFSGHQFPNYSSELNVNALLLGDSALYLCASSLGGPRVLFFGEGSRLTVL.